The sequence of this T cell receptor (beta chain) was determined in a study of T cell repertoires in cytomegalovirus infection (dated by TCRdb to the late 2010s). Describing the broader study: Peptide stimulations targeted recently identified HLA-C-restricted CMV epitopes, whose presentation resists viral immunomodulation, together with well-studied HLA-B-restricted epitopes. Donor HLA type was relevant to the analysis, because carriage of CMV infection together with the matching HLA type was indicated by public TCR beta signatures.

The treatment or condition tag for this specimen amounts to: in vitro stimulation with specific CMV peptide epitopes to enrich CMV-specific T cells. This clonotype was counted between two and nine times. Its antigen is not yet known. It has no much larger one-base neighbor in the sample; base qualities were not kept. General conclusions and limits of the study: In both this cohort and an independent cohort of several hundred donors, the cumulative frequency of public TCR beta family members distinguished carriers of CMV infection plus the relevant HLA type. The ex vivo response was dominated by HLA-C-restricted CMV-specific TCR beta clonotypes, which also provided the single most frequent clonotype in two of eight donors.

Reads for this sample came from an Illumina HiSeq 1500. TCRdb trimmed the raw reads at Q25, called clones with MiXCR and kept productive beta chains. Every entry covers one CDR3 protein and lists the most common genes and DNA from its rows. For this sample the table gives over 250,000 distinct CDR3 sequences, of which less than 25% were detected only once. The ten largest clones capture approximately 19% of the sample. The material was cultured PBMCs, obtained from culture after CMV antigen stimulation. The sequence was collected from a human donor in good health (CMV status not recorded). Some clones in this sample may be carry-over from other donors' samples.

CDR3 region: CASSLRTSGNYEQYF. The nucleotide sequence reads as follows: TGTGCCAGCAGCCTCCGGACTAGCGGAAACTACGAGCAGTACTTC. The V gene is TRBV4-2 and the J gene is TRBJ2-7, with 10 central nucleotides matching TRBD2. Trimmed from V: 4 bases; trimmed from J: 3 bases; junction bases lacking a gene match: 6. CDR1 and CDR2, looked up from the germline V gene, are LGHNA and YNFKEQ. There are 15 amino acids in the CDR3, from cysteine to phenylalanine inclusive. Only the CDR3 DNA is retained, 45 bases long and in frame from the first base.